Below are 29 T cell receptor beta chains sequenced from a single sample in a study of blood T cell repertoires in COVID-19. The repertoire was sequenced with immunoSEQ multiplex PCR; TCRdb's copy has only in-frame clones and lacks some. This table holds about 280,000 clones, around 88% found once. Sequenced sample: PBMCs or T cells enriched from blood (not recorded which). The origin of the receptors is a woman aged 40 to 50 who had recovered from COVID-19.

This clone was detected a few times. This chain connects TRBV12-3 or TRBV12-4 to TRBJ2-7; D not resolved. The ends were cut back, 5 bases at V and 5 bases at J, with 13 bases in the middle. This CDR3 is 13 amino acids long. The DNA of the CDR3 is TGTGCCAGCAGTCCTCGAGAGTTGGACGAGCAGTACTTC. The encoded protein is CASSPRELDEQYF.

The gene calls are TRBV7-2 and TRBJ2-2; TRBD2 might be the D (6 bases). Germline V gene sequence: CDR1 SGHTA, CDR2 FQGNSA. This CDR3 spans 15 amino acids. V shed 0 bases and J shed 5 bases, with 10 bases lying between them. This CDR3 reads CASSLAGGPTGELFF. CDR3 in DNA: TGTGCCAGCAGCTTAGCGGGAGGCCCAACCGGGGAGCTGTTTTTT.

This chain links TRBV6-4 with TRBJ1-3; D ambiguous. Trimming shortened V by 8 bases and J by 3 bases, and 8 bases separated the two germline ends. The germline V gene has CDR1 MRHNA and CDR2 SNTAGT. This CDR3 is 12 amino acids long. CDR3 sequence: CASAPDGNTIYF. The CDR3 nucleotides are TGTGCCAGCGCCCCAGATGGAAACACCATATATTTT.

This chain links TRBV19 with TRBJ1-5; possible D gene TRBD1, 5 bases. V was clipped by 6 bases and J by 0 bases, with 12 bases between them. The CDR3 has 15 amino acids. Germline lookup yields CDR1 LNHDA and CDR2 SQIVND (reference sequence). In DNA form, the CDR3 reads TGTGCCAGTAGGAGTGACAGAAGTAGCAATCAGCCCCAGCATTTT. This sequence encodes CASRSDRSSNQPQHF. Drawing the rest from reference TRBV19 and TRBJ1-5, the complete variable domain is DGGITQSPKYLFRKEGQNVTLSCEQNLNHDAMYWYRQDPGQGLRLIYYSQIVNDFQKGDIAEGYSVSREKKESFPLTVTSAQKNPTAFYLCASRSDRSSNQPQHFGDGTRLSIL.

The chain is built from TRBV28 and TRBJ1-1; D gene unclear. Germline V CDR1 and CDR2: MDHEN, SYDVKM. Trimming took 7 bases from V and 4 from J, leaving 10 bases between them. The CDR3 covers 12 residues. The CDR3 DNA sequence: TGTGCCAGCACTAAGACAAGCACTGAAGCTTTCTTT. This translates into CASTKTSTEAFF.

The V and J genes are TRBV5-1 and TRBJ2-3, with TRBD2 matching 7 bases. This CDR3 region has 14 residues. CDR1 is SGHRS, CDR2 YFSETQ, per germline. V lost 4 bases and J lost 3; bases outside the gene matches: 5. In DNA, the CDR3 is TGCGCCAGCAGCGCGGGAGTGGAGACAGATACGCAGTATTTT. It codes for CASSAGVETDTQYF.

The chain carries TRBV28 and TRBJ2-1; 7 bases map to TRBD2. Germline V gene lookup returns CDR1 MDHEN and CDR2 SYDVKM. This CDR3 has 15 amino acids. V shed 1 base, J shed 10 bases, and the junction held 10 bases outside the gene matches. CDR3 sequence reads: CASSLFPSGTNEQFF. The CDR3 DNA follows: TGTGCCAGCAGTTTATTCCCTAGCGGAACCAACGAGCAGTTCTTC.

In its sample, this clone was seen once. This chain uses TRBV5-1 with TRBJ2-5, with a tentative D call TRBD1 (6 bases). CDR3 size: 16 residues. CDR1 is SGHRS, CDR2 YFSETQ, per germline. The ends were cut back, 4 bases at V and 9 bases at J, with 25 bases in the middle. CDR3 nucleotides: TGCGCCAGCAGCGGAACCCTTGGACAGCCAGACGCGGCCCAGTACTTC. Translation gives CASSGTLGQPDAAQYF.

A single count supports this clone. The CDR3 nucleotides are TGTGCCAGCAGTTTGGGGACTCATAAAAACATTCAGTACTTC. It codes for CASSLGTHKNIQYF. The chain employs TRBV28 and TRBJ2-4; weak D call: TRBD2 (6 bases). The CDR3 covers 14 residues. Trimming cost V 3 bases and J 4 bases, with 10 bases left between them. Germline values: CDR1 MDHEN, CDR2 SYDVKM.

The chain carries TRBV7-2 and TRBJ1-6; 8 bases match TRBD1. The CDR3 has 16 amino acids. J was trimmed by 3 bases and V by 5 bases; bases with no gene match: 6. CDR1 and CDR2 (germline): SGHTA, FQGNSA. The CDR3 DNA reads TGTGCCAGCAGCCCCCAGGGGGCTAACTATAATTCACCCCTCCACTTT. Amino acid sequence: CASSPQGANYNSPLHF.

CDR3 residues: CASSQDRPGTSGKNSGANVLTF. Here the CDR3 DNA reads TGTGCCAGCAGCCAAGATCGGCCCGGGACTAGCGGGAAAAACTCTGGGGCCAACGTCCTGACTTTC. V gene TRBV3-1 (or the pseudogene TRBV3-2) combines with J gene TRBJ2-6, with TRBD2 matching 13 bases. Trimming removed 0 bases from V and 0 bases from J; junction bases left unmatched: 11. Germline assignment: CDR1 LGHDT and CDR2 YNNKEL (reference sequence). The CDR3 is made up of 22 amino acids.

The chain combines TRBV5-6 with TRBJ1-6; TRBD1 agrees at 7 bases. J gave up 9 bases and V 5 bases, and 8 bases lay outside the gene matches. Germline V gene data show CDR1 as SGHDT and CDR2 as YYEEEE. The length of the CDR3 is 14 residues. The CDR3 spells CASRHRGGISPLHF. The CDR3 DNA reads TGTGCCAGCAGACACAGGGGTGGGATTTCACCCCTCCACTTT.

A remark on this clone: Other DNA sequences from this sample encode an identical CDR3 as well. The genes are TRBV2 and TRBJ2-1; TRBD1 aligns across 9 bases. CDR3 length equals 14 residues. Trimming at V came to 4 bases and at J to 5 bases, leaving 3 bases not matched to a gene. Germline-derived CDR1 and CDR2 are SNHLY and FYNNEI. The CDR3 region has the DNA TGTGCCAGCAGTGGACAGGGGGGGAACAATGAGCAGTTCTTC. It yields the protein CASSGQGGNNEQFF.

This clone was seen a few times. CDR3: CASSLSTGTDTQYF. Written as DNA, the CDR3 is TGTGCCAGCAGTTTATCCACAGGGACAGATACGCAGTATTTT. The genes are TRBV27 and TRBJ2-3, with D possibly TRBD1 on 6 matching bases. Germline CDR1 MNHEY, CDR2 SMNVEV (reference sequence). The CDR3 spans 14 residues. The V gene lost 0 bases and the J gene lost 3 bases, with 7 bases spanning the gap.

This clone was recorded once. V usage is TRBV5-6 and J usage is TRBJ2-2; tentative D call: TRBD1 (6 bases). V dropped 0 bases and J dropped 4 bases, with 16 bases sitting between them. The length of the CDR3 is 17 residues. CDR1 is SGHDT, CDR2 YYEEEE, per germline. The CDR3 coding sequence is TGTGCCAGCAGCTTGGCGGTGACAGGAACGTTCACCGGGGAGCTGTTTTTT. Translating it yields CASSLAVTGTFTGELFF.

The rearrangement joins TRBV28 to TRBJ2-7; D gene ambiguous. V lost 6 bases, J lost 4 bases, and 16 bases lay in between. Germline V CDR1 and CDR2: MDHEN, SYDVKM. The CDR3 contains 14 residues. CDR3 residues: CASRSGSPSYEQYF. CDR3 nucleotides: TGTGCCAGCAGATCCGGGTCCCCGTCTTACGAGCAGTACTTC.

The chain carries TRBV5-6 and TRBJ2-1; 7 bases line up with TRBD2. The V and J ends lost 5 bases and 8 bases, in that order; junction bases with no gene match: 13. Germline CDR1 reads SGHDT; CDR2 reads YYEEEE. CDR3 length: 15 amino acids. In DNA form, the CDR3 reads TGTGCCAGCAGGCCCCTGGGCGGGAGTAGGGATGAGCAGTTCTTC. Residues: CASRPLGGSRDEQFF. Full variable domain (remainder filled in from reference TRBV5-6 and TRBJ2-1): DAGVTQSPTHLIKTRGQQVTLRCSPKSGHDTVSWYQQALGQGPQFIFQYYEEEERQRGNFPDRFSGHQFPNYSSELNVNALLLGDSALYLCASRPLGGSRDEQFFGPGTRLTVL.

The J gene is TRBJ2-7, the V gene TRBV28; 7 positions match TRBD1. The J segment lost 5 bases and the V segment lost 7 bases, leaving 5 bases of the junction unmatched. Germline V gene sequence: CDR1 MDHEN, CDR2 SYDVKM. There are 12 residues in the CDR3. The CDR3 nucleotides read TGTGCCAGCACACAGGGGCTAAACGAGCAGTACTTC. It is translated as CASTQGLNEQYF.

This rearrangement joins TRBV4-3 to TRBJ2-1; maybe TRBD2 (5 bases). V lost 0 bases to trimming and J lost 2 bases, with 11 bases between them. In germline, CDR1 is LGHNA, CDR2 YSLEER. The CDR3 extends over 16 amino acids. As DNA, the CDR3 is TGCGCCAGCAGCCAAGATCGGGGAACCACCTACAATGAGCAGTTCTTC. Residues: CASSQDRGTTYNEQFF.

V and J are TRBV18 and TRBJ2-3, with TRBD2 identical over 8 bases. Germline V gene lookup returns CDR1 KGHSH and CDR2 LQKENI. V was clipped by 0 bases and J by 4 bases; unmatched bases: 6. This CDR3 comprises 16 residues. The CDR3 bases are TGTGCCAGCTCACCACCGACAGCGGGAGTATCAGATACGCAGTATTTT. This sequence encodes CASSPPTAGVSDTQYF.

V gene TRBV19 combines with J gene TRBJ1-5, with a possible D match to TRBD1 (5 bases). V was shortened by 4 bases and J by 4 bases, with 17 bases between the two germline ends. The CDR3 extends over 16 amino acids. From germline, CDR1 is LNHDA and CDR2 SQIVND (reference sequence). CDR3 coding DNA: TGTGCCAGTAGTAGACCGGGACTCCTTCCGAATCAGCCCCAGCATTTT. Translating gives CASSRPGLLPNQPQHF.

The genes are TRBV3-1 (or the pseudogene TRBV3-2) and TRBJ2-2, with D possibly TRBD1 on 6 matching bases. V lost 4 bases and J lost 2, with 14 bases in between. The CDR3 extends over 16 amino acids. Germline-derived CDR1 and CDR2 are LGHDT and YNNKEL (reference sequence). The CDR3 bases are TGTGCCAGCAGCCCTCGGGGCAGGGGTAACACCGGGGAGCTGTTTTTT. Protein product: CASSPRGRGNTGELFF.

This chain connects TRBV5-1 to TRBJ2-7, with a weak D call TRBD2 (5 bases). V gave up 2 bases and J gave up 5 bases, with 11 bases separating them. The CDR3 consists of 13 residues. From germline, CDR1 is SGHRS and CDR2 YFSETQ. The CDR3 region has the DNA TGCGCCAGCAGCTTTCTAGCCGTCGACGAGCAGTACTTC. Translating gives CASSFLAVDEQYF. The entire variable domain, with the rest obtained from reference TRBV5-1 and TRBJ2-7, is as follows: KAGVTQTPRYLIKTRGQQVTLSCSPISGHRSVSWYQQTPGQGLQFLFEYFSETQRNKGNFPGRFSGRQFSNSRSEMNVSTLELGDSALYLCASSFLAVDEQYFGPGTRLTVT.

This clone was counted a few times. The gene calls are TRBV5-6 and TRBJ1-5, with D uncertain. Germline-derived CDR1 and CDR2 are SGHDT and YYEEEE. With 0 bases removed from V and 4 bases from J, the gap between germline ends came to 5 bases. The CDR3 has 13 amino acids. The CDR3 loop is CASSLDRNQPQHF. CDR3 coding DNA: TGTGCCAGCAGCTTGGACAGAAATCAGCCCCAGCATTTT.

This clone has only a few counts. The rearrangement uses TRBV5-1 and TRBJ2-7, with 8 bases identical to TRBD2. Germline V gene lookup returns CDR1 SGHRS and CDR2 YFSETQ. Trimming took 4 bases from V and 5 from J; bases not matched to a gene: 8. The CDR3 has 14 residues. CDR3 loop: CASSPGGVAHEQYF. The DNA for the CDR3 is TGCGCCAGCAGCCCGGGGGGGGTAGCCCACGAGCAGTACTTC.

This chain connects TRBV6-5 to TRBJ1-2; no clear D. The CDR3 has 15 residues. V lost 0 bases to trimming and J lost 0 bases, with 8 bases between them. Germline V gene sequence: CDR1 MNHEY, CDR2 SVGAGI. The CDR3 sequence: CASSYSGRTNYGYTF. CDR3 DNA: TGTGCCAGCAGTTACTCGGGGAGGACTAACTATGGCTACACCTTC.

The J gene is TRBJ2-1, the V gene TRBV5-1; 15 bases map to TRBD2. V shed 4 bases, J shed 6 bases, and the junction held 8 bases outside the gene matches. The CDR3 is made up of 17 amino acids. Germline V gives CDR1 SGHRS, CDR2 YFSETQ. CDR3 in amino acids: CASSPGTSGRLGNEQFF. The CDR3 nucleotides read TGCGCCAGCAGCCCCGGGACTAGCGGGAGGCTGGGCAATGAGCAGTTCTTC.

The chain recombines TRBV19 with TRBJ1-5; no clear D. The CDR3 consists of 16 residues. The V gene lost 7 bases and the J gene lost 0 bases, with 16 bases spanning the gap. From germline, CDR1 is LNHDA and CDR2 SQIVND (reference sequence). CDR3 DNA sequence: TGTGCCAGTACCCCGGGAGTTGGAAATAGCAATCAGCCCCAGCATTTT. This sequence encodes CASTPGVGNSNQPQHF.

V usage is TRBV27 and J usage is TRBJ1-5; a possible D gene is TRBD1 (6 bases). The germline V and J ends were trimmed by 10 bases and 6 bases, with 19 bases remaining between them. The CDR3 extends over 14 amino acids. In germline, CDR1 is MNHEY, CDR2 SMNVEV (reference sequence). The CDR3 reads CATALRGEGQPQHF. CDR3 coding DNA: TGTGCCACCGCTCTCAGGGGCGAAGGTCAGCCCCAGCATTTT.